The rows below give T cell receptor beta chains drawn from one sample of a study of T cell repertoires in cytomegalovirus infection. TCRdb reprocessed the reads with MiXCR, giving one entry per CDR3 protein. The profile shows nearly 550,000 distinct CDR3 sequences, approximately 16% of them singletons. The sample comprised CD8+ T cells from PBMCs. The receptors derive from a human donor in good health (CMV status not recorded). Some clones in this sample may be carry-over from other donors' samples. Each CDR3 is given with its conserved first and last residue. D genes are given only for firm matches. Not every row has a clone size; where given, it reads once, few, many or a size class.

v_call: TRBV28
clone_size: many
d_call: TRBD1
j_call: TRBJ2-5
cdr3_aa: CASSLSRGREGETQYF
cdr3_nt: TGTGCCAGCAGTTTGAGTAGGGGGCGAGAAGGAGAGACCCAGTACTTC

v_call: TRBV5-5
clone_size: many
d_call: NA
j_call: TRBJ1-1
cdr3_aa: CASSLAVTTEAFF
cdr3_nt: TGTGCCAGCAGCTTGGCTGTAACGACTGAAGCTTTCTTT

v_call: TRBV24-1
clone_size: few
d_call: NA
j_call: TRBJ2-1
cdr3_aa: CATTDSSDEQFF
cdr3_nt: TGTGCCACCACGGACTCCTCGGATGAGCAGTTCTTC

v_call: TRBV4-1
clone_size: NA
d_call: NA
j_call: TRBJ2-7
cdr3_aa: CASSQGEGGYEQYF
cdr3_nt: TGCGCCAGCAGCCAGGGAGAGGGGGGCTACGAGCAGTACTTC

v_call: TRBV28
clone_size: NA
d_call: TRBD1
j_call: TRBJ1-3
cdr3_aa: CAIRDRGTGNTIYF
cdr3_nt: TGTGCCATTCGGGACAGGGGGACGGGAAACACCATATATTTT

v_call: TRBV9
clone_size: NA
d_call: NA
j_call: TRBJ2-7
cdr3_aa: CASSDRVGEQYF
cdr3_nt: TGTGCCAGCAGCGACCGGGTGGGAGAGCAGTACTTC

v_call: TRBV7-2
clone_size: many
d_call: TRBD2
j_call: TRBJ2-1
cdr3_aa: CASSQEGGLAGWWGYIEQFF
cdr3_nt: TGTGCCAGCAGCCAAGAGGGCGGTTTAGCGGGATGGTGGGGATACATTGAGCAGTTCTTC

v_call: TRBV6-2/TRBV6-3
clone_size: NA
d_call: NA
j_call: TRBJ1-6
cdr3_aa: CASSYSEEINSPLHF
cdr3_nt: TGTGCCAGCAGTTACTCGGAGGAGATTAATTCACCCCTCCACTTT

v_call: TRBV24-1
clone_size: NA
d_call: NA
j_call: TRBJ2-2
cdr3_aa: CATSDPITGELFF
cdr3_nt: TGTGCCACCAGTGATCCTATCACCGGGGAGCTGTTTTTT

v_call: TRBV7-8
clone_size: many
d_call: NA
j_call: TRBJ1-1
cdr3_aa: CASTPTVTEAFF
cdr3_nt: TGTGCCAGCACCCCTACAGTCACTGAAGCTTTCTTT

v_call: TRBV24-1
clone_size: few
d_call: NA
j_call: TRBJ1-5
cdr3_aa: CATSDPERRGREGINQPQHF
cdr3_nt: TGTGCCACCAGTGACCCCGAACGAAGGGGAAGGGAGGGGATCAATCAGCCCCAGCATTTT

v_call: TRBV7-9
clone_size: many
d_call: NA
j_call: TRBJ2-7
cdr3_aa: CASIRGGGGVYEQYF
cdr3_nt: TGTGCCAGCATCAGGGGGGGAGGGGGTGTCTACGAGCAGTACTTC

v_call: TRBV24-1
clone_size: NA
d_call: NA
j_call: TRBJ2-1
cdr3_aa: CATSDFTVGSSYNEQFF
cdr3_nt: TGTGCCACCAGTGATTTTACGGTCGGGAGCTCCTACAATGAGCAGTTCTTC

v_call: TRBV5-6
clone_size: NA
d_call: TRBD2
j_call: TRBJ2-7
cdr3_aa: CASSSGGPYGQYF
cdr3_nt: TGTGCCAGCAGCTCGGGGGGGCCCTACGGGCAGTACTTC

v_call: TRBV6-1
clone_size: NA
d_call: NA
j_call: TRBJ2-7
cdr3_aa: CASLDRGDEQYF
cdr3_nt: TGTGCCAGCCTCGACAGAGGAGACGAGCAGTACTTC

v_call: TRBV7-3
clone_size: NA
d_call: TRBD1
j_call: TRBJ1-6
cdr3_aa: CASSGTGGANSPLHF
cdr3_nt: TGTGCCAGCAGCGGGACAGGGGGAGCAAATTCACCCCTCCACTTT

v_call: TRBV29-1
clone_size: few
d_call: NA
j_call: TRBJ2-4
cdr3_aa: CSFEGRGLDKNIQYF
cdr3_nt: TGCAGCTTCGAGGGGAGGGGGCTTGACAAAAACATTCAGTACTTC

v_call: TRBV12-3/TRBV12-4
clone_size: many
d_call: TRBD1
j_call: TRBJ1-2
cdr3_aa: CASSTPGTAFYGYTF
cdr3_nt: TGTGCCAGCAGCACCCCCGGGACAGCCTTCTATGGCTACACCTTC

v_call: TRBV9
clone_size: few
d_call: NA
j_call: TRBJ1-5
cdr3_aa: CASSDREGPKGYSNQPQHF
cdr3_nt: TGTGCCAGCAGCGACCGGGAGGGGCCAAAGGGATATAGCAATCAGCCCCAGCATTTT

v_call: TRBV28
clone_size: once
d_call: NA
j_call: TRBJ1-4
cdr3_aa: CASSSHIRGGNNEKLFF
cdr3_nt: TGTGCCAGCAGTTCCCACATCCGGGGGGGGAATAATGAAAAACTGTTTTTT

v_call: TRBV20-1
clone_size: many
d_call: NA
j_call: TRBJ2-5
cdr3_aa: CSALPRDSEETQYF
cdr3_nt: TGCAGTGCCCTCCCCCGGGACTCAGAAGAGACCCAGTACTTC

v_call: TRBV7-8
clone_size: many
d_call: TRBD1
j_call: TRBJ1-6
cdr3_aa: CASSADRGNSPLHF
cdr3_nt: TGTGCCAGCAGCGCAGACAGGGGGAATTCACCCCTCCACTTT

v_call: TRBV11-2
clone_size: many
d_call: NA
j_call: TRBJ2-1
cdr3_aa: CASSLRQGTNNEQFF
cdr3_nt: TGTGCCAGCAGCTTACGGCAGGGTACGAACAATGAGCAGTTCTTC

v_call: TRBV6-2/TRBV6-3
clone_size: NA
d_call: NA
j_call: TRBJ2-7
cdr3_aa: CASSYLSESSYEQYF
cdr3_nt: TGTGCCAGCAGTTACTTGAGCGAGAGCTCCTACGAGCAGTACTTC

v_call: TRBV12-3/TRBV12-4
clone_size: NA
d_call: NA
j_call: TRBJ2-7
cdr3_aa: CASTLGPYEQYF
cdr3_nt: TGTGCCAGCACTCTCGGGCCCTACGAGCAGTACTTC

v_call: TRBV12-3/TRBV12-4
clone_size: few
d_call: TRBD1
j_call: TRBJ1-2
cdr3_aa: CASSYSRDRGTHGYTF
cdr3_nt: TGTGCCAGCAGTTATTCCCGGGACAGGGGAACCCATGGCTACACCTTC

v_call: TRBV28
clone_size: few
d_call: TRBD1
j_call: TRBJ1-5
cdr3_aa: CASRSLDRETNQPQHF
cdr3_nt: TGTGCCAGCAGATCCCTGGACAGGGAGACCAATCAGCCCCAGCATTTT

v_call: TRBV6-6
clone_size: NA
d_call: TRBD2
j_call: TRBJ2-1
cdr3_aa: CASSRGRLAGGGNEQLF
cdr3_nt: TGTGCCAGCAGTCGAGGTAGACTAGCGGGGGGCGGAAATGAGCAGCTCTTC

v_call: TRBV7-3
clone_size: many
d_call: TRBD1
j_call: TRBJ2-3
cdr3_aa: CASSSTGGQVDTQYF
cdr3_nt: TGTGCCAGCAGCTCCACAGGGGGCCAGGTAGATACGCAGTATTTT

v_call: TRBV20-1
clone_size: few
d_call: TRBD2
j_call: TRBJ2-1
cdr3_aa: CSARGRGYNEQFF
cdr3_nt: TGCAGTGCCCGCGGGAGGGGTTACAATGAGCAGTTCTTC

v_call: TRBV7-9
clone_size: many
d_call: TRBD1
j_call: TRBJ2-7
cdr3_aa: CASSRGGQGAYEQYF
cdr3_nt: TGTGCCAGCAGCCGAGGTGGACAGGGAGCCTACGAGCAGTACTTC

v_call: TRBV4-1
clone_size: NA
d_call: NA
j_call: TRBJ1-2
cdr3_aa: CASSQAPSPEYGYTF
cdr3_nt: TGCGCCAGCAGCCAAGCTCCATCTCCGGAATATGGCTACACCTTC

v_call: TRBV12-3/TRBV12-4
clone_size: many
d_call: TRBD1
j_call: TRBJ2-2
cdr3_aa: CAYRGPTGELFF
cdr3_nt: TGTGCCTACAGGGGGCCGACCGGGGAGCTGTTTTTT

v_call: TRBV9
clone_size: few
d_call: TRBD1
j_call: TRBJ2-7
cdr3_aa: CASSRNRGSYEQYF
cdr3_nt: TGTGCCAGCAGCCGAAACAGGGGCTCCTACGAGCAGTACTTC

v_call: TRBV29-1
clone_size: few
d_call: NA
j_call: TRBJ1-2
cdr3_aa: CSADDREPPNYGYTF
cdr3_nt: TGCAGCGCGGACGACCGGGAGCCGCCTAACTATGGCTACACCTTC

v_call: TRBV6-6
clone_size: few
d_call: NA
j_call: TRBJ2-7
cdr3_aa: CASSPFPELYEQYF
cdr3_nt: TGTGCCAGCAGTCCCTTCCCCGAATTGTACGAGCAGTACTTC

v_call: TRBV15
clone_size: few
d_call: TRBD1
j_call: TRBJ2-7
cdr3_aa: CATSKTTGGWYEQYF
cdr3_nt: TGTGCCACCAGCAAGACCACAGGGGGATGGTACGAGCAGTACTTC

v_call: TRBV6-1
clone_size: NA
d_call: TRBD1
j_call: TRBJ1-2
cdr3_aa: CASSFSAGGLYGYTF
cdr3_nt: TGTGCCAGCAGTTTCAGTGCAGGGGGGCTCTATGGCTACACCTTC

v_call: TRBV7-6
clone_size: many
d_call: TRBD1
j_call: TRBJ1-1
cdr3_aa: CASSSDRVNTEAFF
cdr3_nt: TGTGCCAGCAGCTCGGACAGGGTGAACACTGAAGCTTTCTTT

v_call: TRBV7-6
clone_size: many
d_call: NA
j_call: TRBJ2-7
cdr3_aa: CASSLAGLKSEQYF
cdr3_nt: TGTGCCAGCAGCTTAGCGGGGTTAAAGAGCGAGCAGTACTTC

v_call: TRBV29-1
clone_size: many
d_call: NA
j_call: TRBJ2-1
cdr3_aa: CSVEVRDAGNEQFF
cdr3_nt: TGCAGCGTTGAAGTGCGGGATGCGGGCAATGAGCAGTTCTTC

v_call: TRBV6-5
clone_size: few
d_call: TRBD1
j_call: TRBJ1-6
cdr3_aa: CASSYLDRGNSPLHF
cdr3_nt: TGTGCCAGCAGTTACCTGGACAGGGGAAATTCACCCCTCCACTTT

v_call: TRBV15
clone_size: few
d_call: NA
j_call: TRBJ2-7
cdr3_aa: CATSRVDNYEQYF
cdr3_nt: TGTGCCACCAGCAGAGTGGACAACTACGAGCAGTACTTC

v_call: TRBV27
clone_size: NA
d_call: NA
j_call: TRBJ2-3
cdr3_aa: CASSPRGAGVADTQYF
cdr3_nt: TGTGCCAGCAGCCCTCGGGGGGCGGGAGTGGCAGATACGCAGTATTTT

v_call: TRBV5-4
clone_size: few
d_call: NA
j_call: TRBJ1-1
cdr3_aa: CASSPLGTNTEAFF
cdr3_nt: TGTGCCAGCAGCCCATTGGGGACAAACACTGAAGCTTTCTTT

v_call: TRBV3-1
clone_size: NA
d_call: NA
j_call: TRBJ2-5
cdr3_aa: CASSQMVTRETQYF
cdr3_nt: TGTGCCAGCAGCCAAATGGTGACCCGTGAGACCCAGTACTTC

v_call: TRBV15
clone_size: NA
d_call: NA
j_call: TRBJ2-1
cdr3_aa: CATIEGDEQFF
cdr3_nt: TGTGCCACCATCGAGGGGGATGAGCAGTTCTTC

v_call: TRBV7-6
clone_size: many
d_call: NA
j_call: TRBJ1-1
cdr3_aa: CASTTGSMNTEAFF
cdr3_nt: TGTGCCAGCACCACGGGCTCGATGAACACTGAAGCTTTCTTT

v_call: TRBV4-2
clone_size: many
d_call: NA
j_call: TRBJ1-2
cdr3_aa: CASSQGMRGSYGYTF
cdr3_nt: TGTGCCAGCAGCCAAGGAATGAGGGGCAGCTATGGCTACACCTTC

v_call: TRBV27
clone_size: many
d_call: NA
j_call: TRBJ2-6
cdr3_aa: CASSQFSGANVLTF
cdr3_nt: TGTGCCAGCAGTCAATTCTCTGGGGCCAACGTCCTGACTTTC

v_call: TRBV27
clone_size: many
d_call: NA
j_call: TRBJ1-5
cdr3_aa: CASSAGLPTYQPQHF
cdr3_nt: TGTGCCAGCAGCGCGGGACTCCCTACCTATCAGCCCCAGCATTTT